A single sample gave rise to the 20 T cell receptor beta chains below, sequenced in a study of T cell responses to AZD1222 COVID-19 vaccine. Using immunoSEQ multiplex PCR, the repertoire was profiled, and TCRdb retains in-frame clones only, with some absent. Of under 150,000 clones in the sample, 90% to 95% were seen once. Source: peripheral blood, taken on day 0 of AZD1222 vaccination. The receptors here all came from an adult in good health.

This clone was observed a few times. This chain joins TRBV7-2 and TRBJ1-1; weak D call: TRBD1 (5 bases). This CDR3 has 15 amino acids. Trimming removed 3 bases at V and 3 bases at J, with 14 bases between. Germline CDR1 and CDR2: SGHTA and FQGNSA. As DNA, the CDR3 is TGTGCCAGCAGCTTGTGGAGGCTAGGGGACACTGAAGCTTTCTTT. Translated, it gives CASSLWRLGDTEAFF.

J is TRBJ2-1 and V is TRBV3-1 (or the pseudogene TRBV3-2); 13 bases agree with TRBD2. The CDR3 contains 16 residues. The ends lost 5 bases at V and 9 bases at J; junction bases unmatched: 10. In germline, CDR1 is LGHDT, CDR2 YNNKEL (reference sequence). CDR3 sequence (DNA): TGTGCCAGCAGCACACTTGGACTAGCGGGAGAGGGTGAGCAGTTCTTC. The encoded protein is CASSTLGLAGEGEQFF.

The count of this clone is one. This rearrangement joins TRBV29-1 to TRBJ1-2, with a weak D call TRBD1 (5 bases). Trimming pared 0 bases from V and 4 bases from J, leaving 12 bases between. Germline V gives CDR1 SQVTM, CDR2 ANQGSEA. This CDR3 comprises 14 residues. CDR3 residues: CSVEDWQGGYGYTF. Written as DNA, the CDR3 is TGCAGCGTTGAAGATTGGCAGGGAGGCTATGGCTACACCTTC.

The chain uses TRBV9 and TRBJ1-2; TRBD1 agrees at 7 bases. Unmatched junction bases numbered 6, after V lost 0 bases and J lost 4 bases. CDR3 size: 15 residues. Germline-derived CDR1 and CDR2 are SGDLS and YYNGEE. The CDR3 spells CASSVGYSGGYGYTF. The CDR3 DNA sequence: TGTGCCAGCAGCGTAGGGTATTCAGGGGGCTATGGCTACACCTTC.

The chain combines TRBV3-1 (or the pseudogene TRBV3-2) with TRBJ1-1, with a weak D call TRBD1 (5 bases). This CDR3 has 12 amino acids. V lost 5 bases and J lost 11, with 15 bases in between. Germline V CDR1 and CDR2: LGHDT, YNNKEL (reference sequence). CDR3 in amino acids: CASSSRGGEAFF. CDR3 DNA: TGTGCCAGCAGCTCCCGAGGAGGGGAGGCTTTCTTT.

The chain recombines TRBV2 with TRBJ1-3; D possibly corresponds to TRBD1 (6 bases). The germline V gene has CDR1 SNHLY and CDR2 FYNNEI. This CDR3 is 13 amino acids long. V gave up 7 bases and J gave up 4 bases, with 11 bases separating them. Written as DNA, the CDR3 is TGTGCCAGCACGACAGGTCCCGGAAACACCATATATTTT. Its translation: CASTTGPGNTIYF.

The chain uses TRBV11-1 and TRBJ2-1; 7 bases match TRBD1. This CDR3 spans 14 amino acids. Germline CDR1 reads SGHAT; CDR2 reads FQDESV (reference sequence). The J segment lost 8 bases and the V segment lost 5 bases, leaving 9 bases of the junction unmatched. CDR3: CASSLTGEGDEQFF. CDR3 DNA sequence: TGTGCCAGCAGCCTCACAGGGGAAGGGGATGAGCAGTTCTTC. Filled out from reference TRBV11-1 and TRBJ2-1, the complete variable domain reads EAEVAQSPRYKITEKSQAVAFWCDPISGHATLYWYRQILGQGPELLVQFQDESVVDDSQLPKDRFSAERLKGVDSTLKIQPAELGDSAMYLCASSLTGEGDEQFFGPGTRLTVL.

This clone was recorded only once. The chain's CDR3 is CAIRGGQEAFF. The CDR3 DNA reads TGTGCCATCAGAGGAGGACAGGAAGCTTTCTTT. The chain is built from TRBV10-3 and TRBJ1-1; TRBD1 is a possible D gene (6 bases). Looked up from germline, CDR1 is ENHRY and CDR2 is SYGVKD. The CDR3 sequence is 11 residues long. V was shortened by 6 bases and J by 8 bases, with 10 bases between the two germline ends.

The chain carries TRBV5-4 and TRBJ2-3; TRBD2 is a possible D gene (6 bases). The CDR3 has 16 residues. V was trimmed by 4 bases and J by 6 bases, leaving 21 bases between them. The germline V gene has CDR1 SGHNT and CDR2 YYREEE (reference sequence). The CDR3 DNA follows: TGTGCCAGCAGCGAACGCCGGGACTCCGTGGGCGATACGCAGTATTTT. It yields the protein CASSERRDSVGDTQYF.

The chain couples TRBV18 to TRBJ1-3; D is undetermined. Trimming stripped 2 bases from V and 0 bases from J, with 14 bases between. CDR1 and CDR2 (germline): KGHSH, LQKENI. This CDR3 is built from 17 residues. The DNA for the CDR3 is TGTGCCAGCTCACCAAACGTGGGCGGGGTCTCTGGAAACACCATATATTTT. It specifies CASSPNVGGVSGNTIYF.

J is TRBJ1-1 and V is TRBV28, with 7 bases matching TRBD1. This CDR3 comprises 14 residues. Unmatched junction bases numbered 8, after V lost 6 bases and J lost 4 bases. The V gene's germline CDR1 is MDHEN and CDR2 SYDVKM. CDR3 residues: CASRYRGGGTEAFF. CDR3 bases: TGTGCCAGCAGGTACAGGGGAGGGGGCACTGAAGCTTTCTTT.

V is TRBV27 and J is TRBJ2-5, with 11 bases matching TRBD2. This CDR3 has 16 amino acids. CDR1 MNHEY and CDR2 SMNVEV come from the germline V gene (reference sequence). The ends lost 4 bases at V and 3 bases at J; junction bases unmatched: 7. Here the CDR3 reads CASSSLAGGPEETQYF. CDR3 DNA: TGTGCCAGCAGTTCCTTAGCGGGAGGGCCCGAAGAGACCCAGTACTTC.

The chain uses TRBV7-6 and TRBJ1-4; 8 nucleotides line up with TRBD1. Trimming cost V 5 bases and J 0 bases; bases outside gene matches: 8. The CDR3 sequence is 17 residues long. Germline lookup yields CDR1 SGHVS and CDR2 FNYEAQ. The CDR3 protein is CASSRGQAIATNEKLFF. Here the CDR3 DNA reads TGTGCCAGCAGCCGGGGACAGGCTATAGCAACTAATGAAAAACTGTTTTTT.

The rearrangement links TRBV3-1 (or the pseudogene TRBV3-2) to TRBJ2-1; D is possibly TRBD1 or TRBD2 (5 bases each). Germline assignment: CDR1 LGHDT and CDR2 YNNKEL (reference sequence). Trimming took 4 bases from V and 8 from J, leaving 9 bases between them. This CDR3 region has 12 residues. DNA for the CDR3: TGTGCCAGCAGCCTACTAGGGGATGAGCAGTTCTTC. Its protein product is CASSLLGDEQFF.

V is TRBV4-1 and J is TRBJ1-4; no clear D gene. The ends were cut back, 1 base at V and 0 bases at J, with 9 bases in the middle. The CDR3 consists of 16 residues. Germline V gene lookup returns CDR1 MGHRA and CDR2 YSYEKL. The CDR3 nucleotides read TGCGCCAGCAGCCAAGTCCTCGGTACAACTAATGAAAAACTGTTTTTT. It specifies CASSQVLGTTNEKLFF.

The chain combines TRBV30 with TRBJ2-1; D remains unclear. Germline loops: CDR1 GTSNPN, CDR2 SVGIG (reference sequence). This CDR3 is built from 12 residues. The ends were cut back, 0 bases at V and 4 bases at J, with 4 bases in the middle. The CDR3, as DNA: TGTGCCTGGAGTGTACCTTACAATGAGCAGTTCTTC. Translating it yields CAWSVPYNEQFF.

The rearrangement joins TRBV7-8 to TRBJ2-2; 7 nucleotides line up with TRBD2. Germline V CDR1 and CDR2: SGHVS, FQNEAQ. J lost 4 bases, V lost 5 bases, and 4 bases had no gene match. This CDR3 has 14 residues. CDR3 in amino acids: CASSRAGRTGELFF. The CDR3 DNA reads as TGTGCCAGCAGCAGAGCGGGGCGCACCGGGGAGCTGTTTTTT.

This clone was seen only once. The rearrangement joins TRBV14 to TRBJ2-7; D call uncertain. The germline V and J ends were trimmed by 0 bases and 0 bases, with 3 bases remaining between them. CDR1 SGHDN and CDR2 FVKESK come from the germline V gene. The CDR3 runs 13 residues. In DNA, the CDR3 is TGTGCCAGCAGCCAAGAGGCCTCCTACGAGCAGTACTTC. Translating gives CASSQEASYEQYF.

The chain carries TRBV10-2 and TRBJ2-6, with TRBD1 as a possible D gene (5 bases). This CDR3 comprises 14 residues. Trimming stripped 6 bases from V and 6 bases from J, with 12 bases between. CDR1 and CDR2 from the germline V gene are WSHSY and SAAADI. CDR3 sequence (DNA): TGCGCCAGCAGGCTGGGGCAGGTGGCCAACGTCCTGACTTTC. This translates into CASRLGQVANVLTF.

V usage is TRBV6-5 and J usage is TRBJ1-1; weak D call: TRBD1 (6 bases). CDR1 and CDR2 (germline): MNHEY, SVGAGI. The CDR3 extends over 13 amino acids. V dropped 10 bases and J dropped 1 base, with 13 bases sitting between them. The chain's CDR3 is CATTGRSNTEAFF. As DNA, the CDR3 is TGTGCCACAACAGGGAGATCGAACACTGAAGCTTTCTTT.